What follows are 29 T cell receptor beta chains derived from one specimen sequenced in a study of T cells after yellow fever vaccination. TCRdb passed the 5' RACE reads through MiXCR, listing each CDR3 protein once. The profile shows some 600,000 distinct CDR3 sequences, around 17% of them singletons. The source material was PBMCs, sampled about 5 days after the first yellow fever vaccination. These receptors were obtained from a man younger than 35 who received the YFV17D yellow fever vaccine.

In this sample, this clonotype turned up once. The CDR3 nucleotides are TGTGCCAGCAGAACGACTAGCGGGGGGCACTACTCCTACAATGAGCAGTTCTTC. Translation gives CASRTTSGGHYSYNEQFF. This rearrangement joins TRBV6-2 or TRBV6-3 to TRBJ2-1, with TRBD2 identical over 13 bases. The germline V gene encodes CDR1 MNHEY and CDR2 SVGEGT. The V segment lost 6 bases and the J segment 0 bases; nucleotides outside the gene matches: 8. The CDR3 is 18 amino acids.

This clonotype was counted a few times. J is TRBJ1-2 and V is TRBV30; a weak D match, TRBD1 (5 bases). From germline, CDR1 is GTSNPN and CDR2 SVGIG (reference sequence). The CDR3 totals 14 residues. Trimming stripped 3 bases from V and 0 bases from J, with 11 bases between. This CDR3 is CAWRYQTANYGYTF. The CDR3 DNA follows: TGTGCCTGGAGGTATCAGACAGCTAACTATGGCTACACCTTC.

The sample holds a few counts of this clonotype. The chain employs TRBV15 and TRBJ2-1; D is possibly TRBD1 (6 bases). Germline CDR1 LNHNV, CDR2 YYDKDF (reference sequence). Trimming pared 1 base from V and 14 bases from J, leaving 9 bases between. This CDR3 is 11 amino acids long. Here the CDR3 DNA reads TGTGCCACCAGCAGAGGGCAGGGGAAGTTCTTC. Residues: CATSRGQGKFF.

The chain has TRBV6-5 and TRBJ2-7; a weak D match, TRBD1 (6 bases). Trimming pared 0 bases from V and 3 bases from J, leaving 9 bases between. CDR1 and CDR2 (germline): MNHEY, SVGAGI. The length of the CDR3 is 14 residues. For the CDR3, the DNA is TGTGCCAGCAGTTACTCGCGGACAGTCTACGAGCAGTACGTC. Amino acid sequence: CASSYSRTVYEQYV.

This clonotype was detected many times. The V and J genes are TRBV2 and TRBJ1-1; no clear D gene. The length of the CDR3 is 11 residues. Germline CDR1 SNHLY, CDR2 FYNNEI. V gave up 6 bases and J gave up 3 bases, with 5 bases separating them. The CDR3 here is CASRDYTEAFF. CDR3 nucleotides: TGTGCCAGCAGGGACTACACTGAAGCTTTCTTT.

The chain joins TRBV12-3 or TRBV12-4 to TRBJ1-2, with 8 positions matching TRBD1. V trimming: 2 bases; J trimming: 5 bases; junction bases outside the gene matches: 4. The CDR3 runs to 14 residues. The CDR3 DNA reads TGTGCCAGCAGTTTAAACAGGGGGGAATATGGCTACACCTTC. It codes for CASSLNRGEYGYTF.

This clonotype has a handful of counts. The rearrangement joins TRBV7-3 to TRBJ2-1, with D possibly being TRBD2 (5 bases). This CDR3 comprises 16 residues. The V end lost 5 bases, the J end lost 7 bases, and 21 bases lay between the germline ends. The V gene's germline CDR1 is SGHTA and CDR2 FQGTGA. The DNA of the CDR3 is TGTGCCAGCAGCCTGACATCGACTACGGATCCGAATGAGCAGTTCTTC. Translating gives CASSLTSTTDPNEQFF.

The CDR3 nucleotides read TGTGCCAGCAGCGTAGCAATCACCGGGGAGCTGTTTTTT. It is translated as CASSVAITGELFF. This chain connects TRBV9 to TRBJ2-2; D gene uncertain. Trimming removed 0 bases from V and 4 bases from J, with 4 bases in between. The CDR3 is 13 residues long. Germline CDR1 and CDR2: SGDLS and YYNGEE.

This clonotype was observed many times. The chain recombines TRBV7-9 with TRBJ1-2; 7 bases agree with TRBD1. The junction had 7 bases not matched to a gene; V was cut back by 2 bases and J by 7 bases. Germline V gene data show CDR1 as SEHNR and CDR2 as FQNEAQ (reference sequence). The CDR3 is made up of 14 amino acids. CDR3 sequence reads: CASSLPDREGGYTF. CDR3 in DNA: TGTGCCAGCAGCTTACCCGACAGGGAAGGTGGCTACACCTTC.

This clonotype was recorded many times. This sequence joins TRBV10-3 and TRBJ2-3; TRBD2 might be the D (5 bases). The CDR3 has 13 amino acids. The V gene lost 0 bases and the J gene lost 4 bases, with 5 bases spanning the gap. Germline CDR1 reads ENHRY; CDR2 reads SYGVKD. CDR3 nucleotides: TGTGCCATCAGTGAGTCGGGAGCAGATACGCAGTATTTT. Translating gives CAISESGADTQYF.

This clonotype showed up just a few times. The chain uses TRBV7-9 and TRBJ2-4, with TRBD2 as a possible D gene (5 bases). V lost 3 bases and J 9 bases, leaving 15 bases between the germline ends. The CDR3 has 14 residues. Germline-derived CDR1 and CDR2 are SEHNR and FQNEAQ (reference sequence). The CDR3 spells CASSFNEGRGIQYF. The CDR3 DNA is TGTGCCAGCAGCTTTAACGAGGGTCGGGGCATTCAGTACTTC.

This chain uses TRBV29-1 with TRBJ2-3; D possibly corresponds to TRBD1 (5 bases). The germline V and J ends were trimmed by 3 bases and 0 bases, with 7 bases remaining between them. Germline CDR1 SQVTM, CDR2 ANQGSEA. The CDR3 loop spans 13 amino acids. The CDR3 sequence: CSVERQSTDTQYF. CDR3 bases: TGCAGCGTTGAGAGACAGAGCACAGATACGCAGTATTTT.

This clonotype was recorded a few times. The CDR3 loop reads CASSLQGAGYNEQFF. In DNA, the CDR3 is TGTGCCAGCAGCCTACAGGGGGCAGGTTACAATGAGCAGTTCTTC. The rearrangement joins TRBV3-1 to TRBJ2-1, with 9 bases that match TRBD1. The CDR3 is made up of 15 amino acids. Germline CDR1 is LGHDT and CDR2 is YNNKEL (reference sequence). V lost 4 bases and J lost 4; bases outside the gene matches: 5.

The rearrangement uses TRBV7-2 and TRBJ2-7, with TRBD1 identical over 9 bases. V lost 5 bases to trimming and J lost 4 bases; unmatched junction nucleotides: 9. Germline-derived CDR1 and CDR2 are SGHTA and FQGNSA. The CDR3 extends over 15 amino acids. CDR3 sequence: CASSLGTGTRYEQYV. The CDR3 region has the DNA TGTGCCAGCAGCCTCGGGACAGGGACGCGGTACGAGCAGTACGTC.

The chain couples TRBV7-2 to TRBJ2-5; 8 bases fit TRBD2. Germline V gene sequence: CDR1 SGHTA, CDR2 FQGNSA. V was clipped by 3 bases and J by 4 bases; unmatched bases: 7. This CDR3 has 15 residues. This chain's CDR3 is CASSLGAAGVETQYF. The CDR3 region has the DNA TGTGCCAGCAGCTTGGGGGCAGCGGGAGTAGAGACCCAGTACTTC.

This clonotype was observed a handful of times. This sequence joins TRBV4-1 and TRBJ2-1; D gene ambiguous. The CDR3 length is 15 residues. The V end lost 0 bases, the J end lost 6 bases, and 12 bases lay between the germline ends. Germline CDR1 is MGHRA and CDR2 is YSYEKL. CDR3 sequence (DNA): TGCGCCAGCAGCCAAGACCTAAGAGACCCCAATGAGCAGTTCTTC. Residues: CASSQDLRDPNEQFF.

This clonotype was observed a few times. The V gene is TRBV4-1, the J gene TRBJ1-1, with 8 bases identical to TRBD1. This CDR3 is 16 amino acids long. In germline, CDR1 is MGHRA, CDR2 YSYEKL. J lost 4 bases, V lost 4 bases, and 11 bases had no gene match. CDR3 region: CASSLRQGRYGTEAFF. As DNA, the CDR3 is TGCGCCAGCAGCCTCCGACAGGGGAGGTACGGCACTGAAGCTTTCTTT.

This clonotype appeared many times. The gene calls are TRBV11-2 and TRBJ2-2; 9 nucleotides match TRBD2. Germline CDR1 and CDR2: SGHAT and FQNNGV. The CDR3 extends over 18 amino acids. V dropped 1 base and J dropped 1; count of bases not matched to a gene: 7. The CDR3 region has the DNA TGTGCCAGCAGCTTAGGTCCCTTACTAGCGGGGAACACCGGGGAGCTGTTTTTT. Its protein is CASSLGPLLAGNTGELFF.

This clonotype was observed a handful of times. The J gene is TRBJ2-1, the V gene TRBV28, with 12 bases lining up with TRBD2. J gave up 1 base and V 5 bases, and 6 bases lay outside the gene matches. The CDR3 length is 17 residues. CDR1 and CDR2 from the germline V gene are MDHEN and SYDVKM. CDR3 amino acids: CASSALAGGPSYNEQFF. CDR3 nucleotides: TGTGCCAGCAGTGCCCTAGCGGGGGGGCCATCCTACAATGAGCAGTTCTTC.

The chain recombines TRBV7-9 with TRBJ2-1; 7 nucleotides align to TRBD2. V gave up 0 bases and J gave up 9 bases; unmatched junction bases: 8. The CDR3 has 15 residues. Germline V gene sequence: CDR1 SEHNR, CDR2 FQNEAQ (reference sequence). Here the CDR3 DNA reads TGTGCCAGCAGCTTAGCGACTAGCCACCTTAGTGAGCAGTTCTTC. Its translation is CASSLATSHLSEQFF.

The table lists this clonotype with a few counts. The chain couples TRBV12-3 or TRBV12-4 to TRBJ2-2; 7 positions agree with TRBD2. J gave up 3 bases and V 2 bases, and 0 bases lay outside the gene matches. CDR3 size: 14 residues. The CDR3 here is CASSLLADTGELFF. The DNA for the CDR3 is TGTGCCAGCAGTTTACTAGCGGACACCGGGGAGCTGTTTTTT.

This clonotype was recorded a few times. This rearrangement joins TRBV5-1 to TRBJ2-5; 7 nucleotides line up with TRBD2. Per the germline V gene, CDR1 is SGHRS and CDR2 is YFSETQ. V lost 4 bases to trimming and J lost 4 bases; unmatched junction nucleotides: 7. CDR3 length: 14 residues. CDR3 protein: CASSDGGGGETQYF. CDR3 DNA sequence: TGCGCCAGCAGCGACGGCGGGGGAGGAGAGACCCAGTACTTC.

This clonotype occurred a few times. The genes are TRBV7-9 and TRBJ2-1, with a weak D call TRBD1 (6 bases). This CDR3 contains 14 residues. Germline CDR1 reads SEHNR; CDR2 reads FQNEAQ (reference sequence). V lost 5 bases and J lost 6, with 14 bases in between. The CDR3 nucleotides are TGTGCCAGCAGCATGCCCGGGACATTCAATGAGCAGTTCTTC. Protein: CASSMPGTFNEQFF.

This clonotype showed up just a few times. This rearrangement joins TRBV6-1 to TRBJ2-5, with TRBD1 matching over 9 bases. This CDR3 comprises 16 residues. Germline V gives CDR1 MNHNS, CDR2 SASEGT. V trimming: 5 bases; J trimming: 4 bases; junction bases outside the gene matches: 11. The CDR3 coding sequence is TGTGCCAGCAGTCAACCGGGACAGGGTACAGGAGAGACCCAGTACTTC. It specifies CASSQPGQGTGETQYF.

This clonotype has only a few counts. The chain has TRBV15 and TRBJ1-4; D uncertain. Germline V gives CDR1 LNHNV, CDR2 YYDKDF (reference sequence). The CDR3 runs to 18 residues. Trimming cost V 0 bases and J 0 bases, with 14 bases left between them. The CDR3 region is CATSRDQYDTSTNEKLFF. DNA of the CDR3: TGTGCCACCAGCAGAGACCAATATGACACCTCAACTAATGAAAAACTGTTTTTT.

This clonotype was detected only a few times. The chain's CDR3 is CSARVAGDSPLHF. CDR3 coding DNA: TGCAGTGCTAGAGTGGCAGGGGATTCACCCCTCCACTTT. The J gene is TRBJ1-6, the V gene TRBV20-1, with TRBD1 as a possible D gene (6 bases). Germline V gene lookup returns CDR1 DFQATT and CDR2 SNEGSKA (reference sequence). V lost 1 base, J lost 8 bases, and 9 bases lay in between. This CDR3 is built from 13 residues.

The V gene is TRBV6-2 or TRBV6-3, the J gene TRBJ2-5; a possible D gene is TRBD1 (5 bases). From germline, CDR1 is MNHEY and CDR2 SVGEGT. The V and J ends lost 3 bases and 4 bases respectively, with 12 bases between them. The CDR3 has 14 amino acids. CDR3 sequence: CASSYRLQGETQYF. CDR3 sequence (DNA): TGTGCCAGCAGTTATCGTCTGCAGGGAGAGACCCAGTACTTC.

The table lists this clonotype with a few counts. The genes are TRBV4-3 and TRBJ2-2, with 7 positions matching TRBD2. Germline V gene sequence: CDR1 LGHNA, CDR2 YSLEER. V gave up 6 bases and J gave up 4 bases; unmatched junction bases: 5. This CDR3 region has 14 residues. The CDR3 loop reads CASSRREGTGELFF. The CDR3 bases are TGCGCCAGCAGTCGAAGGGAGGGCACCGGGGAGCTGTTTTTT.

V gene TRBV2 combines with J gene TRBJ1-6; D possibly corresponds to TRBD1 (6 bases). The germline V gene encodes CDR1 SNHLY and CDR2 FYNNEI. The CDR3 covers 15 residues. With 6 bases removed from V and 9 bases from J, the gap between germline ends came to 18 bases. CDR3 sequence: CASRRNQDSPSPLHF. CDR3 nucleotides: TGTGCCAGCAGGAGGAATCAGGACAGTCCTTCACCCCTCCACTTT. Together with reference TRBV2 and TRBJ1-6, the CDR3 gives the full variable domain: EPEVTQTPSHQVTQMGQEVILRCVPISNHLYFYWYRQILGQKVEFLVSFYNNEISEKSEIFDDQFSVERPDGSNFTLKIRSTKLEDSAMYFCASRRNQDSPSPLHFGNGTRLTVT.